Sequencing of this T cell receptor beta chain was carried out in a study of T cells after yellow fever vaccination. The V end lost 2 bases, the J end lost 11 bases, and 10 bases lay between the germline ends. Germline V CDR1 and CDR2: GTSNPN, SVGIG (reference sequence). The CDR3 spans 11 residues. As to this clonotype: Its antigen is currently unknown.

TCRdb independently ran MiXCR on the 5' RACE reads; one entry per CDR3 protein. The table lists some 240,000 distinct CDR3 sequences, roughly 4.8% of them singletons. Whole-study findings and limits: From the bulk population, abundant clonotypes could contaminate and appear within FACS-sorted repertoires.

This sample comprised CD4+ T cells sorted from PBMCs, obtained on the day of the yellow fever booster vaccination. The rearrangement links TRBV30 to TRBJ2-1; D unresolved. The receptor was isolated from a man younger than 35 who received the YFV17D yellow fever vaccine. The CDR3 loop reads CAWSLTRQQFF. The CDR3 bases are TGTGCCTGGAGTTTAACTCGTCAGCAGTTCTTC.